Here is one TCR beta chain with its context. Its target is not known. These data belong to a study of cytomegalovirus exposure and HLA in healthy donors. Whole-study findings and limits: A later analysis found TCR association rates differed by HLA locus, highest for DRB1 and lowest for HLA-C. Common viral pathogens (according to a later analysis) appeared linked to several of the most significant clusters.

PCR employed 60 Vbeta and 13 Jbeta primers. Here immunoSEQ multiplex PCR was the method, and the copy in TCRdb shows in-frame clones only, minus some. The sample totals about 41,000 clones. Trimming cost V 8 bases and J 1 base, with 12 bases left between them. CDR1 MNHNY and CDR2 SVGAGI come from the germline V gene (reference sequence). CDR3 length: 13 amino acids. This sequence joins TRBV6-6 and TRBJ2-7; D is undetermined. Sequencing was carried out using PBMCs. This TCR derives from a young man in good health and CMV-seronegative. In nucleotides, the CDR3 is TGTGCCAGCTCTAGGATTGTTTCCTACGAGCAGTACTTC. Residues: CASSRIVSYEQYF.